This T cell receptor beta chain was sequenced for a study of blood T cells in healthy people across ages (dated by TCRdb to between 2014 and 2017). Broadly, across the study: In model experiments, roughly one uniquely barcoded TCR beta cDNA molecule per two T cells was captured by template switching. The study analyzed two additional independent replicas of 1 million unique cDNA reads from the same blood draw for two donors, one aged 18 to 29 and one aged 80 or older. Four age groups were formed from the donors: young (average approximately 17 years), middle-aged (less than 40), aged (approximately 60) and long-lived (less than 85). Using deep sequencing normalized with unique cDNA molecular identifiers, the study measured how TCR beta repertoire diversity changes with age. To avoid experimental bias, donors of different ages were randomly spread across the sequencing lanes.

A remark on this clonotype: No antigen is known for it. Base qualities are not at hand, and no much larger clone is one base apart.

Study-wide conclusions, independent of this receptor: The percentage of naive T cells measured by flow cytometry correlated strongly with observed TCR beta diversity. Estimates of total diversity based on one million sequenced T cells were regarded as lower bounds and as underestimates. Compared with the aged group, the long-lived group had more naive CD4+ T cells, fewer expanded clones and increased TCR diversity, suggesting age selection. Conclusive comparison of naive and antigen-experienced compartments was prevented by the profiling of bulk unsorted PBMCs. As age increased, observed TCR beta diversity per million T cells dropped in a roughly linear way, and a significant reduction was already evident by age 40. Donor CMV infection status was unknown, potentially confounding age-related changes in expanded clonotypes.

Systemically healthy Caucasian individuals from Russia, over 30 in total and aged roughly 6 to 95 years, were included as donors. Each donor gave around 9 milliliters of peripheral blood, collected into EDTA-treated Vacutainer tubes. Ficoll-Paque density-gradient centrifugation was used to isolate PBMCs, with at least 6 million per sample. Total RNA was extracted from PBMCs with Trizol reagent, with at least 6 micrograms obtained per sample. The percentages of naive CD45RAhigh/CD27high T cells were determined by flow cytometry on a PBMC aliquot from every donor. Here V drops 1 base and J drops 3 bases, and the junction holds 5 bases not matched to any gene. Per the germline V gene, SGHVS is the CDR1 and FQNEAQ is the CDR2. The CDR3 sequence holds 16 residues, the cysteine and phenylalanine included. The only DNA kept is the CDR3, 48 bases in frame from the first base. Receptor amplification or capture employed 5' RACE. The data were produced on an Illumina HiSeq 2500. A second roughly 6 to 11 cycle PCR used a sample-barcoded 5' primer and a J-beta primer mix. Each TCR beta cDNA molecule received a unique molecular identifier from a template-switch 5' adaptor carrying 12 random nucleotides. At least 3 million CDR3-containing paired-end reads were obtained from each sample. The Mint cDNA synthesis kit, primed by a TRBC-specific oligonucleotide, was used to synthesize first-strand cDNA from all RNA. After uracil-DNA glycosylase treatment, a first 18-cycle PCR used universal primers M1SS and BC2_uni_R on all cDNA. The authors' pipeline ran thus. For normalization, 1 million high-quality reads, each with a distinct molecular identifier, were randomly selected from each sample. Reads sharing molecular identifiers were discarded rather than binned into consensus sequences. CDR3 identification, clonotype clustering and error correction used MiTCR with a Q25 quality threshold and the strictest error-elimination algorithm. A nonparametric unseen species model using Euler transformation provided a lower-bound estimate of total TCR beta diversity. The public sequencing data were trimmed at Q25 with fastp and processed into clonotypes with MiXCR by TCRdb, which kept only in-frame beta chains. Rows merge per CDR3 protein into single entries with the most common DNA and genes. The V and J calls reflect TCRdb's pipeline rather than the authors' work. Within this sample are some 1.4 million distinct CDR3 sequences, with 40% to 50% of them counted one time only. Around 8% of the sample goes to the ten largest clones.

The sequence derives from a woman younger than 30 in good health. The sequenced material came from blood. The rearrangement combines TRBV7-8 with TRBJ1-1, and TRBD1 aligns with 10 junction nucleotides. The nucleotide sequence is TGTGCCAGCAGCTTAGGGGACAGGGGTTGGGACACTGAAGCTTTCTTT. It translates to CASSLGDRGWDTEAFF. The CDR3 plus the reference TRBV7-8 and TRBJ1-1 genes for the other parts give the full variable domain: GAGVSQSPRYKVAKRGQDVALRCDPISGHVSLFWYQQALGQGPEFLTYFQNEAQLDKSGLPSDRFFAERPEGSVSTLKIQRTQQEDSAVYLCASSLGDRGWDTEAFFGQGTRLTVV.